This T cell receptor beta chain is from a study of early T cells in non-severe SARS-CoV-2 infection. At the level of the study: Unsorted whole blood bulk RNA was sequenced, with unpaired chains.

The germline V and J ends were trimmed by 1 base and 4 bases, with 14 bases remaining between them. CDR3 length: 16 amino acids. CDR1 LGHDT and CDR2 YNNKEL come from the germline V gene (reference sequence). General study results and limits: A preference for anti-spike CD8 responses marked VDJdb matching, which missed private and CD4 specificities.

Individually, cDNA molecules had unique molecular identifiers attached to them. Each CDR3 protein is one row after TCRdb ran MiXCR on the 5' RACE reads. The sample consists of over 50,000 distinct CDR3 sequences, approximately 12% of them appearing once. This clonotype has only a few counts. As yet, its antigen is unknown. The chain couples TRBV3-1 to TRBJ2-1; a weak D match, TRBD1 (6 bases). Sequencing was carried out using whole blood. This sequence was found in an adult who was a healthcare worker with PCR-confirmed SARS-CoV-2 infection or an uninfected control (not recorded which). The CDR3 DNA follows: TGTGCCAGCAGCCAAGGTCTGGACAGTTTTTACAATGAGCAGTTCTTC. Translating gives CASSQGLDSFYNEQFF.